The entry below gives a single TCR beta chain sequence along with its context. The antigen remains unidentified. The CDR3 covers 13 residues. From germline, CDR1 is SGDLS and CDR2 YYNGEE. Trimming removed 3 bases from V and 7 bases from J; junction bases left unmatched: 6. These data originate in a study of cytotoxic CD8 clonotypes in ibrutinib-treated CLL. Study details: Responses: roughly 25 partial, 2 complete; after median around 64 months, roughly 14 stayed remitted, some twelve progressed. Study outcomes and limitations: At progression, clonality fell back toward baseline after rising at ibrutinib response. The clonality rise at ibrutinib response reflected private clonotype expansion.

Depths of 1 in 200,000 to 1 in 1 million T cells were the sequencing target. This table comes from immunoSEQ multiplex PCR, and its TCRdb copy is limited to in-frame clones, with some not included. The sample contains 270,000 or so clones, approximately 76% of which appear only once. Sample: PBMCs, taken at disease progression, from a patient treated with ibrutinib. This receptor was identified in a human donor with chronic lymphocytic leukemia. The rearrangement uses TRBV9 and TRBJ2-5, with TRBD1 identical over 7 bases. The CDR3: CASSGQGLGTQYF. DNA for the CDR3: TGTGCCAGCAGCGGACAGGGTTTGGGGACCCAGTACTTC. Using reference TRBV9 and TRBJ2-5 for the parts outside the CDR3, the full variable domain is DSGVTQTPKHLITATGQRVTLRCSPRSGDLSVYWYQQSLDQGLQFLIQYYNGEERAKGNILERFSAQQFPDLHSELNLSSLELGDSALYFCASSGQGLGTQYFGPGTRLLVL.